This T cell receptor beta chain was observed in a study of OX40 agonist ivuxolimab in advanced cancers. Study background: Checkpoint inhibitors had been given previously to 40% of patients.

Data came from immunoSEQ multiplex PCR; TCRdb stores just in-frame clones and leaves some out. The table records about 45,000 clones, around 86% of them present only once. The TCR was taken from an adult with an advanced solid tumor such as melanoma, head and neck, liver or kidney cancer. The material was CD4+ or CD8+ T cells sorted from blood, obtained in a trial of the OX40 agonist ivuxolimab.

The CDR3 is CASSLGTWGSLNTDTQYF. The CDR3 DNA reads as TGTGCCAGCAGCTTAGGTACCTGGGGGTCCCTTAACACAGATACGCAGTATTTT. The genes are TRBV13 and TRBJ2-3; perhaps D is TRBD1 or TRBD2 (5 bases each). The CDR3 consists of 18 residues. Germline V lookup: CDR1 PRHDT, CDR2 FYEKMQ (reference sequence). V lost 0 bases and J 2 bases, leaving 18 bases between the germline ends.